Listed here are 20 T cell receptor beta chains from one sample, sequenced in a study of blood T cells in healthy people across ages. A sample-barcoded 5' primer and a J-beta primer mix were used in a second PCR of roughly 7 to 12 cycles. One entry per CDR3 protein, called by TCRdb with MiXCR from the 5' RACE reads. Among approximately 810,000 distinct CDR3 sequences listed, more than 25% were seen once. The sequencing sample was made of blood. Receptor source: an elderly woman in good health.

This clonotype was recorded a few times. V is TRBV7-6 and J is TRBJ2-3; TRBD1 is a possible D gene (5 bases). The V and J ends lost 8 bases and 1 base respectively, with 19 bases between them. The CDR3 consists of 16 residues. Per germline, CDR1 SGHVS and CDR2 FNYEAQ. CDR3 DNA: TGTGCCAGCTGTCCCCCGCAGGGATTGGGCACAGATACGCAGTATTTT. Amino acids: CASCPPQGLGTDTQYF.

This clonotype was seen a handful of times. CDR3 region: CSARDQGQSYEQYF. The DNA for the CDR3 is TGCAGTGCTAGAGATCAGGGACAGAGCTACGAGCAGTACTTC. The V call is TRBV20-1, the J call TRBJ2-4; TRBD1 agrees at 7 bases. The J call is in doubt because the DNA end fits TRBJ2-7 better. Looked up from germline, CDR1 is DFQATT and CDR2 is SNEGSKA (reference sequence). There are 14 residues in the CDR3.

There are a few counts of this clonotype. The rearrangement links TRBV5-4 to TRBJ2-3; D may match TRBD1 or TRBD2 (5 bases each). This CDR3 region has 15 residues. The germline CDR1 and CDR2 sequences are SGHNT and YYREEE (reference sequence). The V and J ends lost 6 bases and 8 bases respectively, with 22 bases between them. CDR3 sequence (DNA): TGTGCCAGCACCGGGGCAGACAGAGATTTTTCTACGCAGTATTTT. This translates into CASTGADRDFSTQYF.

This chain uses TRBV6-5 with TRBJ1-2; unclear D gene. V lost 0 bases and J lost 5, with 10 bases in between. Germline loops: CDR1 MNHEY, CDR2 SVGAGI. The CDR3 is 14 residues long. CDR3 loop: CASSYSRPLYGYTF. The CDR3 DNA follows: TGTGCCAGCAGTTACTCGCGCCCGCTATATGGCTACACCTTC.

This clonotype showed up just once. An end of the junction differs from the germline gene, which may be a read error. The V call is TRBV20-1, the J call TRBJ1-4; TRBD1 is a possible D gene (5 bases). Germline-derived CDR1 and CDR2 are DFQATT and SNEGSKA (reference sequence). The CDR3 has 14 amino acids. This chain's CDR3 is CSARPKGTNEKRFF. In nucleotides, the CDR3 is TGCAGTGCTAGACCCAAGGGGACTAATGAAAAACGGTTTTTT.

Written as DNA, the CDR3 is TGCAGTGCTAGACGGGCGAGCTCCTATAATTCACCCCTCCACTTT. Its translation is CSARRASSYNSPLHF. This chain connects TRBV20-1 to TRBJ1-6; no firm D call. V lost 2 bases and J 0 bases, leaving 8 bases between the germline ends. Germline CDR1 reads DFQATT; CDR2 reads SNEGSKA (reference sequence). CDR3 length equals 15 residues.

This clonotype was observed many times. The V call is TRBV10-1, the J call TRBJ1-2; D remains ambiguous. Germline assignment: CDR1 WNHNN and CDR2 SYGVQD (reference sequence). V lost 3 bases to trimming and J lost 4 bases, with 12 bases between them. This CDR3 region has 14 residues. The CDR3 sequence: CASSEGPLPYGYTF. As DNA, the CDR3 is TGCGCCAGCAGTGAAGGACCGCTTCCCTATGGCTACACCTTC.

The chain uses TRBV28 and TRBJ2-7; 9 nucleotides line up with TRBD2. Germline CDR1 and CDR2: MDHEN and SYDVKM. The J segment lost 3 bases and the V segment lost 3 bases, leaving 9 bases of the junction unmatched. The CDR3 covers 16 residues. Here the CDR3 reads CASSFPTPSGDYEQYF. CDR3 nucleotide sequence: TGTGCCAGCAGTTTCCCCACCCCTAGCGGGGACTACGAGCAGTACTTC.

This clonotype was seen repeatedly, ten times or more. This sequence joins TRBV6-5 and TRBJ2-5; D is perhaps TRBD1 or TRBD2 (5 bases each). V was trimmed by 6 bases and J by 4 bases, leaving 9 bases between them. This CDR3 is built from 12 residues. Germline V gives CDR1 MNHEY, CDR2 SVGAGI. The CDR3 loop is CASRMRGETQYF. The CDR3 DNA is TGTGCCAGCAGAATGAGGGGAGAGACCCAGTACTTC.

V is TRBV6-2 or TRBV6-3 and J is TRBJ2-2; TRBD2 is a possible D gene (6 bases). The CDR3 runs 15 residues. V dropped 4 bases and J dropped 0 bases, with 9 bases sitting between them. Germline lookup yields CDR1 MNHEY and CDR2 SVGEGT. This CDR3 reads CASSWGDSNTGELFF. CDR3 nucleotide sequence: TGTGCCAGCAGTTGGGGGGACTCGAACACCGGGGAGCTGTTTTTT.

This clonotype was observed once. One base away lies a much larger clone, so this may be a sequencing read error. The chain has TRBV4-2 and TRBJ1-2; the D gene is possibly TRBD1 (5 bases). The CDR3 has 15 amino acids. Trimming took off 1 base at V and 6 bases at J, with 15 bases between the two ends. CDR1 LGHNA and CDR2 YNFKEQ come from the germline V gene. The CDR3 protein is CASSQVLGRVNGYTF. CDR3 bases: TGTGCCAGCAGCCAAGTCCTAGGCAGGGTAAATGGCTACACCTTC.

In its sample, this clonotype was seen a few times. This clone may be a read error of a much larger clone one base away. This chain uses TRBV3-1 with TRBJ2-5; D tentatively fits TRBD1 or TRBD2 (5 bases each). V lost 0 bases and J lost 11, with 13 bases in between. The CDR3 is made up of 13 amino acids. CDR1 and CDR2 (germline): LGHDT, YNNKEL (reference sequence). Here the CDR3 DNA reads TGTGCCAGCAGCCAAGATGGGGGTAATGAGCAGTACTTC. Protein product: CASSQDGGNEQYF.

About this clonotype: The junction and the germline gene differ at one end; a read error may be behind it. The chain joins TRBV7-2 to TRBJ1-2; D remains ambiguous. This CDR3 is built from 15 residues. Germline loops: CDR1 SGHTA, CDR2 FQGNSA. CDR3 region: CASSLKGPLNYGHTF. CDR3 DNA: TGTGCCAGCAGCTTAAAAGGTCCCTTAAACTATGGCCACACCTTC.

This clonotype was seen at least ten times. The chain joins TRBV6-5 to TRBJ2-5, with 9 bases lining up with TRBD2. The CDR3 consists of 14 residues. Germline values: CDR1 MNHEY, CDR2 SVGAGI. Trimming cost V 6 bases and J 2 bases; bases outside gene matches: 4. This chain's CDR3 is CASSTRGGQETQYF. CDR3 DNA: TGTGCCAGCAGCACGCGGGGGGGTCAAGAGACCCAGTACTTC.

The sample holds many counts of this clonotype. This chain links TRBV7-9 with TRBJ2-7, with D unclear. Germline V gene sequence: CDR1 SEHNR, CDR2 FQNEAQ (reference sequence). V lost 5 bases and J 3 bases, leaving 8 bases between the germline ends. This CDR3 region has 12 residues. The CDR3 nucleotides are TGTGCCAGCAGCCATGTGGTCTACGAGCAGTACTTC. Translation: CASSHVVYEQYF. Complete variable domain (other parts from reference TRBV7-9 and TRBJ2-7): DTGVSQNPRHKITKRGQNVTFRCDPISEHNRLYWYRQTLGQGPEFLTYFQNEAQLEKSRLLSDRFSAERPKGSFSTLEIQRTEQGDSAMYLCASSHVVYEQYFGPGTRLTVT.

The chain couples TRBV9 to TRBJ2-2, with 7 bases matching TRBD2. Germline V CDR1 and CDR2: SGDLS, YYNGEE. The V segment lost 0 bases and the J segment 2 bases; nucleotides outside the gene matches: 4. This CDR3 has 16 residues. CDR3 amino acids: CASSVGPGGNTGELFF. In nucleotides, the CDR3 is TGTGCCAGCAGCGTAGGGCCGGGAGGAAACACCGGGGAGCTGTTTTTT.

In regard to this clonotype: This may arise from a read error, as a much more abundant clone is one base away. The V gene is TRBV24-1, the J gene TRBJ2-3, with D possibly called TRBD1 or TRBD2 (5 bases each). Germline CDR1 and CDR2: KGHDR and SFDVKD. The CDR3 has 16 amino acids. With 4 bases removed from V and 6 bases from J, the gap between germline ends came to 19 bases. The CDR3 nucleotides are TGTGCCACCAGTGAAAGGTCAAAGGGACCACGGGATACGCAGTATTTT. It codes for CATSERSKGPRDTQYF.

This clonotype has only a few counts. V is TRBV12-3 or TRBV12-4 and J is TRBJ1-5; D is perhaps TRBD1 (6 bases). CDR3 length: 15 amino acids. The V and J ends lost 4 bases and 0 bases respectively, with 10 bases between them. CDR3 nucleotide sequence: TGTGCCAGCAGTTGGACAGCTAATAGCAATCAGCCCCAGCATTTT. Its protein is CASSWTANSNQPQHF.

There are many counts of this clonotype. The rearrangement links TRBV20-1 to TRBJ2-1; TRBD2 aligns across 11 bases. The V and J ends lost 7 bases and 15 bases, in that order; junction bases with no gene match: 11. This CDR3 is built from 12 residues. CDR1 DFQATT and CDR2 SNEGSKA come from the germline V gene (reference sequence). Written as DNA, the CDR3 is TGCAGTGTTCCGACTAGCGGGAAAGATCGGTTCTTC. This encodes CSVPTSGKDRFF.

This clonotype was seen only a few times. The V and J genes are TRBV6-5 and TRBJ1-1, with 8 bases that match TRBD1. CDR1 MNHEY and CDR2 SVGAGI come from the germline V gene. Germline trimming cut 6 bases from V and 9 bases from J; bases unmatched to any gene: 6. The CDR3 length is 12 residues. CDR3 sequence reads: CASRSRQGKAFF. CDR3 nucleotides: TGTGCCAGCAGATCCCGACAGGGGAAAGCTTTCTTT.